One sample yielded the 21 T cell receptor beta chains listed below, sequenced in a study of T cells in Graves' hyperthyroidism and ophthalmopathy. RNA transcripts provided the source from which TCR beta CDR3 regions were amplified. Using the HTBI primer set, a first-round RT-PCR was run on the TCR CDR3. A single record per CDR3 protein comes from TCRdb applying MiXCR to the multiplex PCR reads. The data contain hundreds of thousands of distinct CDR3 sequences, 18% of them singletons. Sequences were obtained from blood. All receptors derive from a woman aged 45-60 years with Graves' hyperthyroidism that later progressed to Graves' ophthalmopathy.

This clonotype turned up a few times. The V and J genes are TRBV12-3 or TRBV12-4 and TRBJ1-1; D not resolved. The CDR3 sequence is 12 residues long. Trimming left V 2 bases short and J 3 bases short, with 4 bases between. CDR3 loop: CASSLPDTEAFF. The CDR3 DNA reads as TGTGCCAGCAGTTTACCAGACACTGAAGCTTTCTTT.

The chain carries TRBV7-9 and TRBJ2-5; no firm D call. The CDR3 is 13 residues long. Germline CDR1 reads SEHNR; CDR2 reads FQNEAQ (reference sequence). Trimming cost V 1 base and J 3 bases, with 6 bases left between them. The CDR3 protein is CASSLELEETQYF. The CDR3 DNA is TGTGCCAGCAGCTTAGAGTTAGAAGAGACCCAGTACTTC. Complete variable domain (other parts from reference TRBV7-9 and TRBJ2-5): DTGVSQNPRHKITKRGQNVTFRCDPISEHNRLYWYRQTLGQGPEFLTYFQNEAQLEKSRLLSDRFSAERPKGSFSTLEIQRTEQGDSAMYLCASSLELEETQYFGPGTRLLVL.

This chain joins TRBV18 and TRBJ1-4; D is possibly TRBD1 (6 bases). In germline, CDR1 is KGHSH, CDR2 LQKENI. Trimming left V 3 bases short and J 7 bases short, with 12 bases between. The CDR3 loop spans 14 amino acids. The CDR3 DNA follows: TGTGCCAGCTCACCCAGCAGGGGATTTGAAAAACTGTTTTTT. Translating gives CASSPSRGFEKLFF.

The chain has TRBV7-6 and TRBJ2-2; 9 bases match TRBD1. This CDR3 has 19 amino acids. The germline V gene encodes CDR1 SGHVS and CDR2 FNYEAQ. Germline trimming cut 1 base from V and 2 bases from J; bases unmatched to any gene: 11. The CDR3 DNA follows: TGTGCCAGCAGCTTAGAACTCTTACCGGGACAGGGAAACACCGGGGAGCTGTTTTTT. It codes for CASSLELLPGQGNTGELFF. Full variable domain (rest looked up from reference TRBV7-6 and TRBJ2-2): GAGVSQSPRYKVTKRGQDVALRCDPISGHVSLYWYRQALGQGPEFLTYFNYEAQQDKSGLPNDRFSAERPEGSISTLTIQRTEQRDSAMYRCASSLELLPGQGNTGELFFGEGSRLTVL.

J is TRBJ2-3 and V is TRBV20-1, with 9 nucleotides matching TRBD2. The CDR3 spans 14 residues. CDR1 is DFQATT and CDR2 is SNEGSKA in the germline V gene (reference sequence). With 5 bases clipped from V and 3 bases from J, the junction kept 6 bases outside the gene matches. CDR3 amino acids: CSAETGLATDTQYF. The CDR3 region has the DNA TGCAGTGCTGAAACTGGACTAGCGACAGATACGCAGTATTTT.

This clonotype appeared many times. The chain employs TRBV20-1 and TRBJ2-5; D is ambiguous. CDR3 size: 15 residues. Germline loops: CDR1 DFQATT, CDR2 SNEGSKA (reference sequence). V dropped 1 base and J dropped 0 bases, with 12 bases sitting between them. This CDR3 reads CSARGYFEDQETQYF. The CDR3 DNA follows: TGCAGTGCTAGAGGTTACTTTGAGGACCAAGAGACCCAGTACTTC.

The genes are TRBV7-9 and TRBJ2-2, with D unclear. CDR1 SEHNR and CDR2 FQNEAQ come from the germline V gene (reference sequence). V lost 5 bases to trimming and J lost 4 bases, with 17 bases between them. This CDR3 contains 16 residues. This chain's CDR3 is CASSPHDPVSTGELFF. In DNA form, the CDR3 reads TGTGCCAGCAGCCCACACGACCCGGTCAGCACCGGGGAGCTGTTTTTT.

CDR3 bases: TGTGCCAGCAGTTTGACGAGGGGGGGCTATGGCTACACCTTC. This translates into CASSLTRGGYGYTF. The chain links TRBV12-3 or TRBV12-4 to TRBJ1-2; D may be TRBD1 (6 bases). The CDR3 is 14 residues long. V lost 3 bases to trimming and J lost 4 bases, with 12 bases between them.

CDR3 in amino acids: CASSQGPGTGGGYGYTF. The CDR3 DNA reads TGCGCCAGCAGCCAGGGTCCCGGGACAGGGGGGGGCTATGGCTACACCTTC. The V gene is TRBV4-1, the J gene TRBJ1-2; 11 nucleotides line up with TRBD1. The CDR3 spans 17 residues. Germline V gene sequence: CDR1 MGHRA, CDR2 YSYEKL. Germline trimming cut 3 bases from V and 4 bases from J; bases unmatched to any gene: 10.

Many counts were recorded for this clonotype. Written as DNA, the CDR3 is TGCAGTGCTACCTCCGGGACTAGCGGTGGTGAGCAGTTCTTC. Protein product: CSATSGTSGGEQFF. The V call is TRBV20-1, the J call TRBJ2-1, with 11 bases identical to TRBD2. V lost 4 bases, J lost 9 bases, and 8 bases stayed unmatched. Germline V gives CDR1 DFQATT, CDR2 SNEGSKA (reference sequence). The CDR3 length is 14 residues.

This clonotype was detected ten times or more. CDR3: CASSFGQGVNEQYF. The DNA for the CDR3 is TGCGCCAGCAGCTTCGGACAGGGTGTCAACGAGCAGTACTTC. The chain has TRBV5-1 and TRBJ2-7; 8 nucleotides line up with TRBD1. In germline, CDR1 is SGHRS, CDR2 YFSETQ. V shed 2 bases and J 5 bases; nucleotides not matched to a gene: 6. The CDR3 spans 14 residues.

This clonotype was seen many times. V is TRBV7-3 and J is TRBJ2-7; 8 nucleotides agree with TRBD2. Germline-derived CDR1 and CDR2 are SGHTA and FQGTGA. This CDR3 spans 15 amino acids. V trimming: 5 bases; J trimming: 0 bases; junction bases outside the gene matches: 6. The CDR3 DNA is TGTGCCAGCAGCCCCGGGGGGGGGGGCTCCTACGAGCAGTACTTC. Protein product: CASSPGGGGSYEQYF. Filled out from reference TRBV7-3 and TRBJ2-7, the complete variable domain reads GAGVSQTPSNKVTEKGKYVELRCDPISGHTALYWYRQSLGQGPEFLIYFQGTGAADDSGLPNDRFFAVRPEGSVSTLKIQRTERGDSAVYLCASSPGGGGSYEQYFGPGTRLTVT.

The chain carries TRBV12-3 or TRBV12-4 and TRBJ2-2; TRBD1 aligns across 8 bases. The ends lost 6 bases at V and 8 bases at J; junction bases unmatched: 11. The CDR3 contains 15 residues. Here the CDR3 reads CASSSSPTGVGELFF. CDR3 nucleotides: TGTGCCAGCAGCTCCTCCCCGACAGGGGTAGGGGAGCTGTTTTTT.

V gene TRBV9 combines with J gene TRBJ2-2; perhaps TRBD1 as D (6 bases). This CDR3 has 23 residues. CDR1 SGDLS and CDR2 YYNGEE come from the germline V gene. Trimming removed 0 bases from V and 2 bases from J, with 32 bases in between. As DNA, the CDR3 is TGTGCCAGCAGCGTAGGTGTCGAGGTGGGGGCCTTACTCATCTATACCAACACCGGGGAGCTGTTTTTT. Residues: CASSVGVEVGALLIYTNTGELFF.

There are many counts of this clonotype. V usage is TRBV30 and J usage is TRBJ2-3; D perhaps matches TRBD1 (5 bases). The CDR3 runs to 16 residues. Trimming left V 1 base short and J 2 bases short, with 16 bases between. The germline CDR1 and CDR2 sequences are GTSNPN and SVGIG (reference sequence). The CDR3 spells CAWSGAGPYTTDTQYF. CDR3 sequence (DNA): TGTGCCTGGAGTGGGGCAGGGCCGTATACCACAGATACGCAGTATTTT. Full variable domain (remainder filled in from reference TRBV30 and TRBJ2-3): SQTIHQWPATLVQPVGSPLSLECTVEGTSNPNLYWYRQAAGRGLQLLFYSVGIGQISSEVPQNLSASRPQDRQFILSSKKLLLSDSGFYLCAWSGAGPYTTDTQYFGPGTRLTVL.

In its sample, this clonotype was seen many times. This sequence joins TRBV6-1 and TRBJ1-1; 10 nucleotides align to TRBD1. The V gene end was trimmed by 6 bases and the J gene end by 3 bases; junction bases not matched to a gene: 19. The CDR3 length is 19 residues. In germline, CDR1 is MNHNS, CDR2 SASEGT. The CDR3 loop reads CASRISVPSTGGYDTEAFF. CDR3 bases: TGTGCCAGCAGGATCTCCGTCCCCTCGACAGGGGGCTATGACACTGAAGCTTTCTTT.

The chain employs TRBV19 and TRBJ1-1, with a possible D match to TRBD1 (6 bases). This CDR3 comprises 17 residues. V was shortened by 7 bases and J by 0 bases, with 21 bases between the two germline ends. CDR1 LNHDA and CDR2 SQIVND come from the germline V gene (reference sequence). The CDR3 DNA follows: TGTGCCAGTACCCACATCGGCGGGGGCGAAGTGAACACTGAAGCTTTCTTT. Translation: CASTHIGGGEVNTEAFF.

The chain combines TRBV6-2 or TRBV6-3 with TRBJ1-2; D possibly corresponds to TRBD1 (6 bases). Looked up from germline, CDR1 is MNHEY and CDR2 is SVGEGT. The V and J ends lost 10 bases and 4 bases respectively, with 16 bases between them. The CDR3 consists of 13 residues. The CDR3 protein is CATSRTEGYGYTF. The CDR3 nucleotides are TGTGCCACTAGTCGGACAGAGGGCTATGGCTACACCTTC.

This clonotype was observed a handful of times. This chain joins TRBV6-6 and TRBJ2-5, with 8 bases that match TRBD2. Germline V gives CDR1 MNHNY, CDR2 SVGAGI (reference sequence). With V trimmed by 2 bases and J by 9 bases, 5 bases remained unmatched. The CDR3 covers 13 residues. CDR3 residues: CASSYARGVSQYF. CDR3 DNA: TGTGCCAGCAGTTACGCGCGGGGGGTGTCCCAGTACTTC.

The sample holds a few counts of this clonotype. The gene calls are TRBV4-1 and TRBJ2-2; D uncertain. The V gene lost 1 base and the J gene lost 7 bases, with 7 bases spanning the gap. The CDR3 length is 13 residues. Germline loops: CDR1 MGHRA, CDR2 YSYEKL. The CDR3 nucleotides read TGCGCCAGCAGCCAAGTCTCCCGCGGGGAGCTGTTTTTT. This translates into CASSQVSRGELFF.

This chain uses TRBV20-1 with TRBJ2-5, with 7 bases identical to TRBD1. The CDR3 spans 14 residues. The germline gives CDR1 DFQATT, CDR2 SNEGSKA (reference sequence). V lost 3 bases to trimming and J lost 2 bases; unmatched junction nucleotides: 6. CDR3 amino acids: CSASEPGQQETQYF. The DNA of the CDR3 is TGCAGTGCTAGCGAACCGGGACAGCAAGAGACCCAGTACTTC.